The T cell receptor (beta chain) under discussion was sequenced for a study of shared clonotypes between healthy human individuals. CD8 cells regarded as naive lacked CD45RO, were positively chosen for CCR7, and omitted terminally differentiated effector memory CD45RA+ cells. Concerning this clone: Its antigen is as yet unknown.

Whole-study results and caveats: Shared clonotypes: roughly 4.7% naive CD4, around 4% naive CD8, less than 2.5% memory CD4, about 0.4% memory CD8.

The CDR3 has 13 amino acids. Trimming pared 3 bases from V and 4 bases from J, leaving 10 bases between. Germline-derived CDR1 and CDR2 are SEHNR and FQNEAQ (reference sequence). This was a deep-level run. Generated by immunoSEQ multiplex PCR, the TCRdb table keeps only in-frame clones and is missing some. The repertoire holds hundreds of thousands of clones, approximately 96% seen once, with less than 0.12% in the top ten. The sample was naive CD8+ T cells sorted from blood. This sequence was found in a woman aged 25 to 39 in good health. J is TRBJ2-7 and V is TRBV7-9; D possibly corresponds to TRBD2 (6 bases). The CDR3 coding sequence is TGTGCCAGCAGCTTGGAGGGTATTTACGAGCAGTACTTC. Its translation: CASSLEGIYEQYF.